This TCR beta chain emerged from a study of cytomegalovirus exposure and HLA in healthy donors. The PCR had 60 Vbeta and 13 Jbeta primers. Sequenced by immunoSEQ multiplex PCR; TCRdb stores in-frame clones only, minus some. Here the sample spans around 94,000 clones, more than 65% being singletons. J was trimmed by 4 bases and V by 3 bases; bases with no gene match: 6. The germline CDR1 and CDR2 sequences are MGHDK and SYGVNS. CDR3 length: 16 residues. This clone was picked up a small number of times. The clonotype comes from a human donor in good health. The source material was PBMCs. The chain recombines TRBV25-1 with TRBJ2-1, with TRBD2 matching over 10 bases. The CDR3 here is CASSEVLAGEYNEQFF. The DNA of the CDR3 is TGTGCCAGCAGTGAGGTTCTAGCGGGAGAATACAATGAGCAGTTCTTC.